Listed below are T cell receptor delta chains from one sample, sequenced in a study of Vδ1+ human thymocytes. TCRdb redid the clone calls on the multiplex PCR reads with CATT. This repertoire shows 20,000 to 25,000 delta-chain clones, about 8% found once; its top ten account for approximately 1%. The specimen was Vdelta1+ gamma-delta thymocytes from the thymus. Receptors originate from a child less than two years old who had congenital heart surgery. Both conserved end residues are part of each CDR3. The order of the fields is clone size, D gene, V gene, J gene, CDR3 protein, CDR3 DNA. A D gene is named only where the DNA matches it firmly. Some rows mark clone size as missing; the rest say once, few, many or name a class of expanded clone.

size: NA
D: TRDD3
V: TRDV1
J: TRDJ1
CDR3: CALGDTTCLGDTLYTDKLIF
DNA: TGTGCTCTTGGAGATACAACCTGCTTGGGGGATACGCTTTACACCGATAAACTCATCTTT

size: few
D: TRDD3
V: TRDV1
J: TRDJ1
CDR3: CALGDLFTGGYKLIF
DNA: TGTGCTCTTGGGGATCTTTTTACTGGGGGATACAAACTCATCTTT

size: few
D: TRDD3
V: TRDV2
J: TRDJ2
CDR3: CACDTGTGGLENTLTALTAQLFF
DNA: TGTGCCTGTGACACCGGTACTGGGGGATTAGAGAACACCCTTACCGCTTTGACAGCACAACTCTTCTTT

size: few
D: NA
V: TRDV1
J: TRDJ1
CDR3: CALGNSRTPKLIF
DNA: TGTGCTCTTGGGAACTCCCGGACTCCTAAACTCATCTTT

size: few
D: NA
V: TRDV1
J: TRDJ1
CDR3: CALGAKLGTDKLIF
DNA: TGTGCTCTTGGTGCAAAACTGGGCACCGATAAACTCATCTTT

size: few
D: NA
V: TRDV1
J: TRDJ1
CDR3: CALGEVVLLEYVKLIF
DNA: TGTGCTCTTGGGGAAGTGGTCCTACTGGAATACGTAAAACTCATCTTT

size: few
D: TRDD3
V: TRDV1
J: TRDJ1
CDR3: CALGGPIILGDTDKLIF
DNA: TGTGCTCTTGGGGGCCCGATTATACTGGGGGATACCGATAAACTCATCTTT

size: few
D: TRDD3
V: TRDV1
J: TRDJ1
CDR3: CALGDEGLLARPLLGDRSVLIF
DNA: TGTGCTCTTGGGGACGAAGGCCTTCTTGCCCGGCCCCTTTTGGGGGATAGGAGTGTACTCATCTTT

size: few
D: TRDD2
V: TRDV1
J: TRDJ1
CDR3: CALGDAPSYLIDKLIF
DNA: TGTGCTCTTGGGGACGCGCCTTCCTACCTAATCGATAAACTCATCTTT

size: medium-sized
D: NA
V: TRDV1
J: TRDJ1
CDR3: CALGDLKTGLYTDKLIF
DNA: TGTGCTCTTGGGGACCTCAAGACTGGTCTGTACACCGATAAACTCATCTTT

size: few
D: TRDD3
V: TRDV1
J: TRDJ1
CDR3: CALGATVLGDITADKLIF
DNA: TGTGCTCTTGGGGCTACCGTACTGGGGGATATTACAGCCGATAAACTCATCTTT

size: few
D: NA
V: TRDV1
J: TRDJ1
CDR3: CALGVPIPTYPGVYTDKLIF
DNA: TGTGCTCTTGGGGTACCTATTCCTACGTATCCTGGGGTGTACACCGATAAACTCATCTTT

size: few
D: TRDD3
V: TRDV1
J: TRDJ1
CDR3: CALGDHLRLGDHTDKLIF
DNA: TGTGCTCTTGGGGACCACCTACGACTGGGGGATCACACCGATAAACTCATCTTT

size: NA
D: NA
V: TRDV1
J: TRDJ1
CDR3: CALGELGLNGVDLGKLIF
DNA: TGTGCTCTTGGGGAACTAGGCCTAAACGGAGTGGACCTCGGGAAACTCATCTTT

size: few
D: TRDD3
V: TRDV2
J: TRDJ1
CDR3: CACDSNLYWGLTDKLIF
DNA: TGTGCCTGTGACTCAAACCTGTACTGGGGGTTGACCGATAAACTCATCTTT

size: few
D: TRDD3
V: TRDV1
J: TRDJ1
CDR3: CALLGGWGPNWGINTDKLIF
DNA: TGTGCTCTTCTGGGTGGGTGGGGTCCCAACTGGGGGATTAACACCGATAAACTCATCTTT